This TCR beta chain originates from a study of T cells after yellow fever vaccination. CDR3 length: 13 amino acids. CDR1 and CDR2 from the germline V gene are MNHEY and SVGAGI. V gave up 2 bases and J gave up 6 bases, with 10 bases separating them. Findings and caveats of the study: Bulk-population clonotypes that are abundant could appear as contaminants in FACS-sorted repertoires. Post-booster samples contained most primary-vaccination clones (more than 95% CD4, almost 90% CD8). It was a small share of clonotypes that appeared in both CD4 and CD8 compartments.

For this clonotype: The antigen remains unidentified.

The authors made TCR cDNA by 5'RACE template switching, adding a universal primer site and UMIs. TCRdb processed the 5' RACE reads anew with MiXCR; each CDR3 protein has one entry. Of hundreds of thousands of distinct CDR3 sequences listed, roughly 13% were seen once; the top ten hold over 13%. This chain joins TRBV6-5 and TRBJ1-2; D might be TRBD1 (5 bases). The material was PBMCs, obtained on the day of the yellow fever booster vaccination. This receptor was obtained from a man aged 25 to 40 who received the YFV17D yellow fever vaccine. The CDR3, as DNA: TGTGCCAGCAGTTACGGGGGAGGGGATGGCTACACCTTC. Its protein is CASSYGGGDGYTF.